The 10 T cell receptor beta chains below were found in one sample sequenced in a study of T cell clones after liver transplantation. Here immunoSEQ multiplex PCR was the method, and the copy in TCRdb shows in-frame clones only, minus some. The data contain over 55,000 clones, 70% of them singletons. Specimen: CD4+ T cells from blood, collected at the roughly 15-month timepoint. The receptors were gathered from a human patient who received a liver transplant. Some T cells may trace back to the graft donor.

The table lists this clone with a few counts. The rearrangement uses TRBV6-5 and TRBJ1-1; D is possibly TRBD1 (5 bases). V lost 10 bases, J lost 3 bases, and 9 bases lay in between. The CDR3 is made up of 11 amino acids. CDR1 is MNHEY and CDR2 is SVGAGI in the germline V gene. CDR3 sequence: CATQGYTEAFF. The CDR3 DNA reads as TGTGCCACCCAGGGTTACACTGAAGCTTTCTTT.

V usage is TRBV5-1 and J usage is TRBJ2-3, with TRBD2 matching 12 bases. This CDR3 has 16 residues. Germline V gene data show CDR1 as SGHRS and CDR2 as YFSETQ. V dropped 2 bases and J dropped 6; count of bases not matched to a gene: 7. The CDR3 protein is CASSFQLAGGRDTQYF. The CDR3 region has the DNA TGCGCCAGCAGCTTCCAACTAGCGGGGGGCCGTGATACGCAGTATTTT.

V usage is TRBV2 and J usage is TRBJ1-6, with a weak D call TRBD1 (6 bases). The CDR3 runs 16 residues. With 4 bases removed from V and 7 bases from J, the gap between germline ends came to 17 bases. From germline, CDR1 is SNHLY and CDR2 FYNNEI. In DNA, the CDR3 is TGTGCCAGCAGTGTCAGGGCGGGGGGCCGGAATTCACCCCTCCACTTT. It is translated as CASSVRAGGRNSPLHF.

This clone was seen only once. The V call is TRBV29-1, the J call TRBJ1-2; TRBD1 matches 7 bases. The CDR3 consists of 14 residues. The ends lost 3 bases at V and 5 bases at J; junction bases unmatched: 9. Germline-derived CDR1 and CDR2 are SQVTM and ANQGSEA. The CDR3 protein is CSVEVGDSPYGYTF. The CDR3 DNA follows: TGCAGCGTTGAGGTCGGGGACAGCCCTTATGGCTACACCTTC.

The V and J genes are TRBV2 and TRBJ1-2, with 9 nucleotides matching TRBD1. J was trimmed by 8 bases and V by 4 bases; bases with no gene match: 2. The CDR3 consists of 12 residues. Germline V gene lookup returns CDR1 SNHLY and CDR2 FYNNEI. The CDR3 nucleotides are TGTGCCAGCAGTGGGGACAGGGAAGGCTACACCTTC. Translated, it gives CASSGDREGYTF.

In this sample, this clone turned up once. V is TRBV6-1 and J is TRBJ2-7; 8 bases are shared with TRBD1. Per germline, CDR1 MNHNS and CDR2 SASEGT. The CDR3 length is 15 residues. The V segment lost 4 bases and the J segment 9 bases; nucleotides outside the gene matches: 14. The CDR3 DNA reads as TGTGCCAGCAGTGTCCCCGCCGGACAGGGACGATGGCAGTACTTC. It is translated as CASSVPAGQGRWQYF.

This chain links TRBV11-2 with TRBJ1-1; D gene unclear. The CDR3 has 15 amino acids. V shed 1 base and J shed 4 bases, with 13 bases lying between them. Looked up from germline, CDR1 is SGHAT and CDR2 is FQNNGV. The CDR3 sequence is CASSLVVRAATEAFF. Here the CDR3 DNA reads TGTGCCAGCAGCTTAGTAGTTAGGGCAGCCACTGAAGCTTTCTTT.

In its sample, this clone was seen once. The rearrangement joins TRBV5-1 to TRBJ2-5; 14 bases are a match to TRBD2. Trimming cost V 3 bases and J 1 base; bases outside gene matches: 5. Per germline, CDR1 SGHRS and CDR2 YFSETQ. The CDR3 is 17 residues long. The CDR3 DNA is TGCGCCAGCAGCTCCGGGACTAGCGGGGGCCTCCAAGAGACCCAGTACTTC. This encodes CASSSGTSGGLQETQYF.

This clone is classed as medium-sized. CDR3 region: CASRWGQGNSDTQYF. CDR3 DNA sequence: TGTGCCAGCAGATGGGGACAGGGTAATTCAGATACGCAGTATTTT. The genes are TRBV6-5 and TRBJ2-3; 9 bases match TRBD1. The length of the CDR3 is 15 residues. Looked up from germline, CDR1 is MNHEY and CDR2 is SVGAGI. Trimming took 6 bases from V and 4 from J; bases not matched to a gene: 8.

The chain carries TRBV7-8 and TRBJ2-7; TRBD2 is a possible D gene (6 bases). The V and J ends lost 5 bases and 3 bases respectively, with 17 bases between them. The germline gives CDR1 SGHVS, CDR2 FQNEAQ. The CDR3 runs to 15 residues. As DNA, the CDR3 is TGTGCCAGCAGCCAAAGGGACTCCGTTGGCTACGAGCAGTACTTC. It is translated as CASSQRDSVGYEQYF.